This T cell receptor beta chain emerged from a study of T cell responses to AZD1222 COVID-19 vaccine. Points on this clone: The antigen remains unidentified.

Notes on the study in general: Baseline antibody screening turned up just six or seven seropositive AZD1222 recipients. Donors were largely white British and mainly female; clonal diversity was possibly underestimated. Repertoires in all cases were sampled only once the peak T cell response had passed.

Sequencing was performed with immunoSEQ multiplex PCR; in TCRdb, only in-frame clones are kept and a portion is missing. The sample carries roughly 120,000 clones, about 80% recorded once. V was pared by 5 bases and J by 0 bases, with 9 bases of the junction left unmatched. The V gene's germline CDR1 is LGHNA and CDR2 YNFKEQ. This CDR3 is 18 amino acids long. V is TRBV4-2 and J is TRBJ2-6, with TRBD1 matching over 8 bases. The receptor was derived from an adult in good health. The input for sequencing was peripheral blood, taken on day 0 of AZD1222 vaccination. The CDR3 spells CASSAPGTGISGANVLTF. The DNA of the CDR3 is TGTGCCAGCAGCGCCCCCGGGACAGGTATCTCTGGGGCCAACGTCCTGACTTTC.